The 7 T cell receptor beta chains in this list originate from one sample, sequenced in a study of STAT3 mutations in large granular lymphocyte leukemia. No antigen has been identified for these receptors. This table comes from immunoSEQ multiplex PCR, and its TCRdb copy is limited to in-frame clones, with some not included. The profile covers roughly 40,000 clones, with about 81% appearing a single time and about 0.45% taken by the ten largest. General observations from the study: Every T-LGLL patient had at least one immunodominant TCRbeta clonotype.

The sequencing input was PBMCs. The receptors were gathered from a human donor with T large granular lymphocyte leukemia. Some clones in this sample may be carry-over from other donors' samples.

This chain uses TRBV5-1 with TRBJ1-1, with TRBD1 matching 7 bases. This CDR3 is 14 amino acids long. After removal of 4 bases from V and 5 bases from J, the junction contained 8 bases not matched to a gene. Germline V lookup: CDR1 SGHRS, CDR2 YFSETQ. The CDR3 region is CASSPGSGGTEAFF. DNA for the CDR3: TGCGCCAGCAGCCCCGGGTCAGGGGGAACTGAAGCTTTCTTT. Drawing the rest from reference TRBV5-1 and TRBJ1-1, the complete variable domain is KAGVTQTPRYLIKTRGQQVTLSCSPISGHRSVSWYQQTPGQGLQFLFEYFSETQRNKGNFPGRFSGRQFSNSRSEMNVSTLELGDSALYLCASSPGSGGTEAFFGQGTRLTVV.

The chain uses TRBV5-6 and TRBJ1-5; TRBD1 is a possible D gene (5 bases). Trimming shortened V by 0 bases and J by 4 bases, and 11 bases separated the two germline ends. The CDR3 loop spans 15 amino acids. CDR1 and CDR2 (germline): SGHDT, YYEEEE. CDR3: CASSLVGDRNQPQHF. CDR3 bases: TGTGCCAGCAGCTTGGTGGGAGACAGAAATCAGCCCCAGCATTTT. Full variable domain (remainder filled in from reference TRBV5-6 and TRBJ1-5): DAGVTQSPTHLIKTRGQQVTLRCSPKSGHDTVSWYQQALGQGPQFIFQYYEEEERQRGNFPDRFSGHQFPNYSSELNVNALLLGDSALYLCASSLVGDRNQPQHFGDGTRLSIL.

The rearrangement links TRBV7-9 to TRBJ2-5; D is unresolved. The CDR3 contains 15 residues. The V and J ends lost 5 bases and 0 bases respectively, with 13 bases between them. CDR1 is SEHNR and CDR2 is FQNEAQ in the germline V gene (reference sequence). As DNA, the CDR3 is TGTGCCAGCAGCCGTGGCACCCAGTACCAAGAGACCCAGTACTTC. Residues: CASSRGTQYQETQYF.

This clone has only a few counts. The chain has TRBV19 and TRBJ2-7, with D possibly matching TRBD2 (6 bases). Germline V gene lookup returns CDR1 LNHDA and CDR2 SQIVND (reference sequence). V lost 7 bases and J 6 bases, leaving 22 bases between the germline ends. This CDR3 has 15 amino acids. CDR3 DNA sequence: TGTGCCAGTAAACCCGGTGGCCTAGCGAGTAGCGAGCAGTACTTC. It translates to CASKPGGLASSEQYF.

The V call is TRBV7-2, the J call TRBJ2-3; D unresolved. V gave up 5 bases and J gave up 2 bases, with 14 bases separating them. CDR3 size: 15 residues. The germline CDR1 and CDR2 sequences are SGHTA and FQGNSA. CDR3 nucleotides: TGTGCCAGCAGCCCCGGTGGTTGGTTCACAGATACGCAGTATTTT. Its protein product is CASSPGGWFTDTQYF.

The V gene is TRBV6-1, the J gene TRBJ2-7; tentative D call: TRBD2 (5 bases). Germline-derived CDR1 and CDR2 are MNHNS and SASEGT. Trimming removed 7 bases from V and 4 bases from J, with 11 bases in between. CDR3 length: 12 amino acids. DNA of the CDR3: TGTGCCAGCAATCGACTAAAATACGAGCAGTACTTC. It codes for CASNRLKYEQYF.

The chain joins TRBV25-1 to TRBJ1-4, with D perhaps TRBD1 (5 bases). The germline V gene encodes CDR1 MGHDK and CDR2 SYGVNS. Trimming removed 2 bases from V and 8 bases from J, with 18 bases in between. The CDR3 loop spans 16 amino acids. CDR3: CASSEQLWGMREKLFF. CDR3 bases: TGTGCCAGCAGTGAACAACTTTGGGGGATGAGGGAAAAACTGTTTTTT.